The rows below give T cell receptor beta chains drawn from one sample of a study of shared T cell receptors in the human thymus. Profiled with immunoSEQ multiplex PCR; TCRdb holds only in-frame clones, not every one. The sample contains 700,000 to 750,000 clones, 70% to 90% of which appear only once. The same specimen was also included in a second study, on human thymus T cells.

Sample: thymocytes. The receptors derive from a girl under two years old with a congenital heart defect. CDR3s include the opening cysteine and the closing phenylalanine or tryptophan. A D gene is named only where the DNA matches it firmly. For some rows the clone size is stated as once, few or many, or as a class when expanded; others skip it.

J gene	D gene	V gene	clone size	CDR3 DNA	CDR3 protein
TRBJ2-6	-	TRBV5-6	-	TGTGCCAGCAGCTTGGCGGGGGTTGCTGGGGCCAACGTCCTGACTTTC	CASSLAGVAGANVLTF
TRBJ1-1	-	TRBV29-1	-	TGCAGCGTTCATTTGGCGGAGGGCCGCACTGAAGCTTTCTTT	CSVHLAEGRTEAFF
TRBJ1-6	-	TRBV9	-	TGTGCCAGCAGCGTAGGACAGGATCGAAATTCACCCCTCCACTTT	CASSVGQDRNSPLHF
TRBJ2-2	-	TRBV9	-	TGTGCCAGCAGTCGGTGGGGGCTACTGTTTTTT	CASSRWGLLFF
TRBJ1-3	-	TRBV5-6	-	TGTGCCAGCAGCTTCCTGACAGGCTACTCTGGAAACACCATATATTTT	CASSFLTGYSGNTIYF
TRBJ2-3	-	TRBV7-2	-	TGTGCCAGCAGCCGCAAGGAGCAGAACACAGATACGCAGTATTTT	CASSRKEQNTDTQYF
TRBJ2-3	-	TRBV27	-	TGTGCCAGCAGTCTTGCTGTGGCGGGGTTTCCCACACATACGCAGTATTTT	CASSLAVAGFPTHTQYF
TRBJ2-7	-	TRBV10-3	-	TGTGCCATCAGTGAGTCGGGGAGGTGGAAATCCTACGAGCAGTACTTC	CAISESGRWKSYEQYF
TRBJ1-2	-	TRBV10-3	-	TGTGCCATCGCGAGGCCTAACTATGGCTACACCTTC	CAIARPNYGYTF
TRBJ2-5	TRBD2	TRBV5-6	-	TGTGCCAGCAGCCCACTAGCGGGCGCACAAGAGGCCCAGTACTTC	CASSPLAGAQEAQYF
TRBJ1-1	-	TRBV7-8	-	TGTGCCAGCAGCTTAGTGGGGGCGGGTGAAGCTTTCTTT	CASSLVGAGEAFF
TRBJ1-5	TRBD1	TRBV5-5	-	TGTGCCAGCAGCTTGTTCCAGGCAGGGGGTAGCAATCAGCCCCAGCATTTT	CASSLFQAGGSNQPQHF
TRBJ2-2	TRBD2	TRBV14	-	TGTGCCAGCAGCCAACCCGAGGGAGGGGCGACCGGGGAGCTGTTTTTT	CASSQPEGGATGELFF
TRBJ2-5	TRBD1	TRBV5-4	-	TGTGCCAGCAGCTTTGGACAGGGAAAAACCCAGTACTTC	CASSFGQGKTQYF
TRBJ1-4	-	TRBV5-1	-	TGCGCCAGCAGCCCCGGGACTGGAAATGAAAAACTGTTTTTT	CASSPGTGNEKLFF
TRBJ1-5	-	TRBV12-5	few	TGTGCTAGTGGTTTGTCCCTCGGTCAGCCCCAGCATTTT	CASGLSLGQPQHF
TRBJ1-2	-	TRBV7-8	-	TGTGCCAGCAGCTTAGATTCGGGACATTCGGCCTATGGCTACACCTTC	CASSLDSGHSAYGYTF
TRBJ1-2	TRBD1	TRBV27	once	TGTGCCAGCAGTTGGGACAGGGACTATGGCTACACCTTC	CASSWDRDYGYTF
TRBJ1-6	-	TRBV5-6	-	TGTGCCAGCAGCTTGTGGGTCTCGGGGAGCTCCTATAATTCACCCCTCCACTTT	CASSLWVSGSSYNSPLHF
TRBJ1-2	-	TRBV9	-	TGTGCCAGCAGCGAGCGGGACCGCGGGGAAGTAAACTATGGCTACACCTTC	CASSERDRGEVNYGYTF
TRBJ1-2	TRBD1	TRBV5-5	-	TGTGCCAGCAGCTTGAGTCCGGACAGGGTCGATGGCTACACCTTC	CASSLSPDRVDGYTF
TRBJ2-5	-	TRBV6-1	-	TGTGCCAGCAGTGAAGGTCGGGGGCAAGAGACCCAGTACTTC	CASSEGRGQETQYF
TRBJ1-1	TRBD1	TRBV27	-	TGTGCCAGCAGTCGTGCCGGGACAGGGGACACTGAAGCTTTCTTT	CASSRAGTGDTEAFF
TRBJ2-7	-	TRBV28	-	TGTGCCAGCATGGGGAGCAATCCCACCTACGAGCAGTACTTC	CASMGSNPTYEQYF
TRBJ2-7	-	TRBV11-2	-	TGTGCCAGCAGCCCTACAGGGGAGGAATACGAGCAGTACTTC	CASSPTGEEYEQYF